Presented here are 29 T cell receptor beta chains from one specimen sequenced in a study of human T cells and chemical hapten exposure. Time point given: patch test 3, about 24 weeks after DPC sensitization. Treatment: therapeutic diphenylcyclopropenone sensitization with weekly scalp DPC. TCRdb ran MiXCR on the RACE reads and lists one entry per CDR3 protein. The profile shows some 60,000 distinct CDR3 sequences, roughly 12% of them singletons. The sequenced sample was whole blood, obtained in connection with sensitization to the hapten diphenylcyclopropenone (DPC). Source of these receptors: a man aged 25-40 years with alopecia areata. Some clones in this sample may be carry-over from other donors' samples.

This clonotype came up many times. This chain uses TRBV5-5 with TRBJ1-4; unclear D gene. Germline CDR1 SGHKS, CDR2 YYEKEE (reference sequence). The CDR3 contains 13 residues. The germline V and J ends were trimmed by 4 bases and 7 bases, with 11 bases remaining between them. CDR3 protein: CASSPHSSEKLFF. In DNA form, the CDR3 reads TGTGCCAGCAGCCCCCATTCAAGTGAAAAACTGTTTTTT.

Within the sample, this clonotype is medium-sized. The rearrangement links TRBV11-2 to TRBJ2-3, with 11 bases aligning to TRBD2. CDR1 is SGHAT and CDR2 is FQNNGV in the germline V gene. Unmatched junction bases numbered 2, after V lost 7 bases and J lost 2 bases. The CDR3 runs to 14 residues. CDR3 protein: CASTSGGFTDTQYF. The CDR3 DNA sequence: TGTGCCAGCACTAGCGGGGGGTTCACAGATACGCAGTATTTT.

This clonotype was seen many times. CDR3 in amino acids: CASSYPEDSNQPQHF. The CDR3 DNA is TGTGCCAGCAGTTATCCAGAAGATAGCAATCAGCCCCAGCATTTT. V gene TRBV6-2 or TRBV6-3 combines with J gene TRBJ1-5; D remains unclear. Trimming took off 3 bases at V and 0 bases at J, with 9 bases between the two ends. Germline V lookup: CDR1 MNHEY, CDR2 SVGEGT. This CDR3 has 15 residues.

This clonotype turned up a few times. The V call is TRBV7-2, the J call TRBJ2-7; D tentatively reads TRBD1 or TRBD2 (5 bases each). The CDR3 covers 16 residues. Per the germline V gene, CDR1 is SGHTA and CDR2 is FQGNSA. The ends were cut back, 5 bases at V and 2 bases at J, with 19 bases in the middle. CDR3 DNA: TGTGCCAGCAGCCCTGGGACGCCCAAAGTCACCTACGAGCAGTACTTC. Protein sequence: CASSPGTPKVTYEQYF. Full variable domain (remainder filled in from reference TRBV7-2 and TRBJ2-7): GAGVSQSPSNKVTEKGKDVELRCDPISGHTALYWYRQSLGQGLEFLIYFQGNSAPDKSGLPSDRFSAERTGGSVSTLTIQRTQQEDSAVYLCASSPGTPKVTYEQYFGPGTRLTVT.

Turning to this clonotype: A much larger clone differs from this one at a single base, so this may be a read error. The J gene is TRBJ2-3, the V gene TRBV7-9, with 8 bases identical to TRBD1. The V gene's germline CDR1 is SEHNR and CDR2 FQNEAQ (reference sequence). The junction had 9 bases not matched to a gene; V was cut back by 3 bases and J by 4 bases. The CDR3 is 16 amino acids. DNA of the CDR3: TGTGCCAGCAGCTTCCATTCCGGGACAGGCGCAGATACGCAGTATTTT. Protein product: CASSFHSGTGADTQYF.

The chain couples TRBV9 to TRBJ2-1; TRBD2 aligns across 9 bases. With V trimmed by 1 base and J by 5 bases, 4 bases remained unmatched. The germline CDR1 and CDR2 sequences are SGDLS and YYNGEE. The CDR3 spans 15 residues. For the CDR3, the DNA is TGTGCCAGCAGCGTACTAGCGGGAAGAAACAATGAGCAGTTCTTC. Translated, it gives CASSVLAGRNNEQFF.

This clonotype was counted between two and nine times. The chain is built from TRBV7-9 and TRBJ1-5; a weak D match, TRBD1 (5 bases). Germline lookup yields CDR1 SEHNR and CDR2 FQNEAQ (reference sequence). The CDR3 length is 15 residues. V was shortened by 7 bases and J by 5 bases, with 18 bases between the two germline ends. The CDR3 here is CASTTLGQFDQPQHF. DNA of the CDR3: TGTGCCAGCACCACATTGGGGCAGTTTGATCAGCCCCAGCATTTT.

In this sample, this clonotype turned up many times. The chain has TRBV6-5 and TRBJ1-2; no definite D call. CDR3 length: 19 residues. Trimming took 0 bases from V and 0 from J, leaving 20 bases between them. The germline CDR1 and CDR2 sequences are MNHEY and SVGAGI. CDR3 bases: TGTGCCAGCAGTTACTCGATTTCCTCCGCCCTCCCTGCTAACTATGGCTACACCTTC. Amino acids: CASSYSISSALPANYGYTF.

This clonotype came up a few times. The chain combines TRBV28 with TRBJ2-7, with a tentative D call TRBD1 (5 bases). The CDR3 extends over 13 amino acids. CDR1 is MDHEN, CDR2 SYDVKM, per germline. Trimming cost V 8 bases and J 1 base, with 12 bases left between them. CDR3 in amino acids: CASCDSPSYEQYF. The DNA for the CDR3 is TGTGCCAGCTGTGACAGCCCTTCCTACGAGCAGTACTTC. The full variable domain, rest sourced from reference TRBV28 and TRBJ2-7, is DVKVTQSSRYLVKRTGEKVFLECVQDMDHENMFWYRQDPGLGLRLIYFSYDVKMKEKGDIPEGYSVSREKKERFSLILESASTNQTSMYLCASCDSPSYEQYFGPGTRLTVT.

The chain has TRBV2 and TRBJ1-5, with a tentative D call TRBD1 (5 bases). The V gene's germline CDR1 is SNHLY and CDR2 FYNNEI. The CDR3 loop spans 15 amino acids. Trimming took 1 base from V and 2 from J, leaving 9 bases between them. Here the CDR3 DNA reads TGTGCCAGCAGTGAAGAGTCGACAGGCAATCAGCCCCAGCATTTT. Translation: CASSEESTGNQPQHF.

As concerns this clonotype: A much larger clonotype is one base distant, so this may be a read error. The V call is TRBV12-3 or TRBV12-4, the J call TRBJ1-2; unclear D gene. The CDR3 runs 13 residues. CDR3 in amino acids: CASSPAPAGGFTF. The CDR3 DNA is TGTGCCAGCAGCCCGGCCCCCGCGGGTGGCTTCACCTTC.

This clonotype was counted many times. The J gene is TRBJ2-1, the V gene TRBV24-1; D is ambiguous. The germline V gene encodes CDR1 KGHDR and CDR2 SFDVKD. The CDR3 runs 13 residues. V lost 3 bases, J lost 0 bases, and 2 bases lay in between. CDR3 nucleotides: TGTGCCACCAGTGATCTCTCCTACAATGAGCAGTTCTTC. It specifies CATSDLSYNEQFF.

This clonotype was observed at least ten times. V gene TRBV7-2 combines with J gene TRBJ1-5; 9 bases agree with TRBD1. The CDR3 spans 15 residues. Germline-derived CDR1 and CDR2 are SGHTA and FQGNSA. V gave up 3 bases and J gave up 2 bases; unmatched junction bases: 2. Here the CDR3 reads CASSFRDRGNQPQHF. In nucleotides, the CDR3 is TGTGCCAGCAGCTTCCGGGACAGGGGCAATCAGCCCCAGCATTTT.

This clonotype has a handful of counts. The CDR3 region has the DNA TGTGCCAGCAGTCAGCTAGGACTAGCGGGGAACAATGAGCAGTTCTTC. The encoded protein is CASSQLGLAGNNEQFF. The chain has TRBV12-3 or TRBV12-4 and TRBJ2-1, with 12 bases matching TRBD2. With 5 bases clipped from V and 5 bases from J, the junction kept 7 bases outside the gene matches. CDR3 length equals 16 residues.

At least ten counts were recorded for this clonotype. V gene TRBV10-3 combines with J gene TRBJ1-2; D remains unclear. This CDR3 region has 9 residues. Trimming left V 7 bases short and J 6 bases short, with 3 bases between. In germline, CDR1 is ENHRY, CDR2 SYGVKD. CDR3 coding DNA: TGTGCCATCATTCATGGCTACACCTTC. It is translated as CAIIHGYTF.

The chain joins TRBV27 to TRBJ2-5; 7 nucleotides align to TRBD1. The V gene's germline CDR1 is MNHEY and CDR2 SMNVEV (reference sequence). The trim removed 6 bases at V and 5 bases at J, leaving 9 bases unmatched. This CDR3 region has 14 residues. This chain's CDR3 is CASSLGTAIETQYF. Written as DNA, the CDR3 is TGTGCCAGCAGCTTGGGGACAGCCATTGAGACCCAGTACTTC.

There are many counts of this clonotype. V and J are TRBV3-1 and TRBJ2-7, with D tentatively TRBD1 or TRBD2 (5 bases each). The CDR3 is 15 amino acids. Trimming took 0 bases from V and 3 from J, leaving 12 bases between them. The germline V gene has CDR1 LGHDT and CDR2 YNNKEL (reference sequence). The CDR3 region has the DNA TGTGCCAGCAGCCAAGAAAAGGGGACGGACTACGAGCAGTACTTC. Protein sequence: CASSQEKGTDYEQYF.

This clonotype was observed a handful of times. This chain uses TRBV29-1 with TRBJ2-5; D is unresolved. The CDR3 runs to 9 residues. Trimming left V 4 bases short and J 4 bases short, with 1 base between. The germline gives CDR1 SQVTM, CDR2 ANQGSEA. The CDR3 region has the DNA TGCAGCGTTGGAGAGACCCAGTACTTC. Its translation is CSVGETQYF.

This clonotype has ten or more counts. The CDR3 bases are TGCGCCAGCAGCTTGACGGAGACTGAAGCTTTCTTT. It is translated as CASSLTETEAFF. This rearrangement joins TRBV5-1 to TRBJ1-1; D remains ambiguous. The CDR3 has 12 residues. Trimming removed 1 base at V and 5 bases at J, with 6 bases between. CDR1 SGHRS and CDR2 YFSETQ come from the germline V gene.

This clonotype occurred a few times. The V call is TRBV27, the J call TRBJ1-5; D ambiguous. The CDR3 runs 14 residues. The V and J ends lost 3 bases and 0 bases respectively, with 6 bases between them. Germline CDR1 MNHEY, CDR2 SMNVEV (reference sequence). CDR3 DNA: TGTGCCAGCAGTTTGCGGGATAGCAATCAGCCCCAGCATTTT. Residues: CASSLRDSNQPQHF.

This clonotype occurred many times. The chain carries TRBV7-3 and TRBJ1-2, with D tentatively TRBD1 (5 bases). The CDR3 runs to 13 residues. The germline V gene encodes CDR1 SGHTA and CDR2 FQGTGA. The V end lost 1 base, the J end lost 10 bases, and 13 bases lay between the germline ends. The CDR3 DNA reads TGTGCCAGCAGCTTAATAGGGGCGGGCTTCTACACCTTC. Translating it yields CASSLIGAGFYTF.

This clonotype was observed a few times. The rearrangement uses TRBV20-1 and TRBJ2-7, with 7 bases aligning to TRBD1. Germline V lookup: CDR1 DFQATT, CDR2 SNEGSKA (reference sequence). CDR3 length: 15 amino acids. Trimming took 5 bases from V and 3 from J; bases not matched to a gene: 13. The CDR3 DNA sequence: TGCAGTGCTCGCAATCCTGAGACAGGGAACTACGAGCAGTACTTC. The encoded protein is CSARNPETGNYEQYF.

V gene TRBV29-1 combines with J gene TRBJ2-7, with 7 positions matching TRBD1. CDR1 is SQVTM, CDR2 ANQGSEA, per germline. With V trimmed by 8 bases and J by 2 bases, 9 bases remained unmatched. The CDR3 runs 13 residues. CDR3 DNA: TGCAGCACCTCGACAGGGATACCCTACGAGCAGTACTTC. Encoded protein: CSTSTGIPYEQYF.

The sample holds a few counts of this clonotype. Written as DNA, the CDR3 is TGTGCCAGCAGCGGAGGCACGACAGATACGCAGTATTTT. It codes for CASSGGTTDTQYF. The rearrangement uses TRBV12-3 or TRBV12-4 and TRBJ2-3, with D maybe TRBD2 (5 bases). V lost 6 bases and J lost 3, with 10 bases in between. CDR3 length: 13 amino acids.

The chain couples TRBV7-9 to TRBJ2-7; perhaps TRBD1 as D (5 bases). The CDR3 contains 14 residues. Deletions cut 5 bases from V and 3 bases from J, with 14 bases between. Germline CDR1 SEHNR, CDR2 FQNEAQ (reference sequence). The CDR3 nucleotides read TGTGCCAGCAGCCAGCAGGGTCGGGTCTACGAGCAGTACTTC. Translation: CASSQQGRVYEQYF.

This clonotype has a handful of counts. The chain links TRBV27 to TRBJ2-1; a weak D match, TRBD2 (5 bases). This CDR3 contains 15 residues. The germline V gene encodes CDR1 MNHEY and CDR2 SMNVEV (reference sequence). Trimming removed 3 bases at V and 4 bases at J, with 13 bases between. CDR3 sequence reads: CASSFSEEPYNEQFF. In DNA, the CDR3 is TGTGCCAGCAGTTTCTCGGAGGAGCCTTACAATGAGCAGTTCTTC.

This clonotype was seen at least ten times. This chain uses TRBV12-3 or TRBV12-4 with TRBJ2-3; 9 nucleotides agree with TRBD1. The CDR3 contains 16 residues. The V gene end was trimmed by 7 bases and the J gene end by 1 base; junction bases not matched to a gene: 9. The CDR3 nucleotides read TGTGCCAGCACCCCGGACTGGACAGGGGGCACAGATACGCAGTATTTT. It encodes CASTPDWTGGTDTQYF.

V gene TRBV9 combines with J gene TRBJ2-3; D is perhaps TRBD1 or TRBD2 (5 bases each). This CDR3 contains 16 residues. The germline gives CDR1 SGDLS, CDR2 YYNGEE. Trimming stripped 0 bases from V and 0 bases from J, with 11 bases between. The CDR3 is CASSVVGGSSTDTQYF. CDR3 bases: TGTGCCAGCAGCGTAGTTGGGGGTTCTAGCACAGATACGCAGTATTTT.

A remark on this clonotype: One base away lies a much larger clone, so this may be a sequencing read error. The rearrangement links TRBV18 to TRBJ1-3; TRBD1 aligns across 8 bases. The CDR3 runs 15 residues. CDR1 KGHSH and CDR2 LQKENI come from the germline V gene. CDR3 sequence (DNA): TGTGTCAGCTCACCACAGGGGGACTCTGGAAACACCATATATTTT. It specifies CVSSPQGDSGNTIYF.